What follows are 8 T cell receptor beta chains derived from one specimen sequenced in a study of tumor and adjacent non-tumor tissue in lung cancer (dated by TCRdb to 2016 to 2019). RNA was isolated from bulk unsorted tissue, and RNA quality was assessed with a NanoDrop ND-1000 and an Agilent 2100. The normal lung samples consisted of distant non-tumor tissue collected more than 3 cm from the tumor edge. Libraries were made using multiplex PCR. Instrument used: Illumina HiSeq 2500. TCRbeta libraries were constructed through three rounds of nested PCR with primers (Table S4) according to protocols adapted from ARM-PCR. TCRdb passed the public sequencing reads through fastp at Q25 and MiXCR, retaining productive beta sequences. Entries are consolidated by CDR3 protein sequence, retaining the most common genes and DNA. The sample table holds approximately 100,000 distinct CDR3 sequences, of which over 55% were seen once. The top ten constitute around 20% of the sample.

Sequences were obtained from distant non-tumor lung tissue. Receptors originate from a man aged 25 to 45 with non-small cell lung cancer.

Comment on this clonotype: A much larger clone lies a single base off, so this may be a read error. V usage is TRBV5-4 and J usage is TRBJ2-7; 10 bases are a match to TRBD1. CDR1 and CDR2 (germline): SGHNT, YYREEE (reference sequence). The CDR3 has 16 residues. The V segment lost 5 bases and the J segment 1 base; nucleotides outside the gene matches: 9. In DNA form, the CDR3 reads TGTGCCAGCAGTTCCGGGACAGGGGCTAGGTCCTACGAGCAGTACTTC. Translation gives CASSSGTGARSYEQYF.

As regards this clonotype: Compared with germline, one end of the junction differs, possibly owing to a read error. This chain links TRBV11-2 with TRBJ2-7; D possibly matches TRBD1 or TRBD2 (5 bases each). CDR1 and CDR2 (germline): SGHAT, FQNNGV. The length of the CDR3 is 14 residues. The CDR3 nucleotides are TGTGCCAGCAGCTTAGGGGGCGGAGGCTACGAGCTGTACTTC. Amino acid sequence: CASSLGGGGYELYF.

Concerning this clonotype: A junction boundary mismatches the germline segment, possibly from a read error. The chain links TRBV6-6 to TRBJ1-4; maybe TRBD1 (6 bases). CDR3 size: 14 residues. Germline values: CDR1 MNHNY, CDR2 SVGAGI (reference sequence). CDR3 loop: CVSKGHGGDEKLFF. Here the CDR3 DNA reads TGTGTCAGCAAGGGACATGGAGGGGATGAAAAACTGTTTTTT.

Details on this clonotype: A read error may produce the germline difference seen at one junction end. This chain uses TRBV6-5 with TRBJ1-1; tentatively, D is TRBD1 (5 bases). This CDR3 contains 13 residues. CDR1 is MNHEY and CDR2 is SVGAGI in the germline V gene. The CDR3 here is CASNYTRGTEAFF. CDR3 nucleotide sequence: TGTGCCAGCAATTACACAAGGGGCACTGAAGCTTTCTTT.

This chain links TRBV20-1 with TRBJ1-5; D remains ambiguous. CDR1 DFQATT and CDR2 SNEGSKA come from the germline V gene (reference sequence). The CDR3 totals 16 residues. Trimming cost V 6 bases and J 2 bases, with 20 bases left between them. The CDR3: CSAGGQRAEGNQPQHF. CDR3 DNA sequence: TGCAGTGCCGGAGGCCAGAGGGCCGAGGGCAATCAGCCCCAGCATTTT.

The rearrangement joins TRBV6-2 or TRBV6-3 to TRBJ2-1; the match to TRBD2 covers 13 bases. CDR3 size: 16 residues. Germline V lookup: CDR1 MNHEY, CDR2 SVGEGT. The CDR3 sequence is CVSSYSLAGGPGEQFF. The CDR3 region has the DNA TGTGTCAGTAGTTACTCACTAGCGGGGGGGCCTGGGGAGCAGTTCTTC.

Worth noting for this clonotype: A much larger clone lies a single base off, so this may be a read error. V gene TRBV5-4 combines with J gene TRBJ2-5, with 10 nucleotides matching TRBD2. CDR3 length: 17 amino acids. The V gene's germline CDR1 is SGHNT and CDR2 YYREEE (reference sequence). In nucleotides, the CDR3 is TGTGTCAGCAGCTTGGAGGTTAGCGGGGGGTTTCAAGAGACCCAGTACTTC. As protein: CVSSLEVSGGFQETQYF.

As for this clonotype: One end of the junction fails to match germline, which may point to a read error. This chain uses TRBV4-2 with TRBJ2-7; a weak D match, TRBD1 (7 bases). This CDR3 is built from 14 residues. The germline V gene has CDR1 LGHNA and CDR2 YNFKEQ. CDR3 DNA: TGTGCCAGCAGCAACACAGGGGACTCCTACGGGCAGTATTTC. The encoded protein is CASSNTGDSYGQYF.